This T cell receptor beta chain is drawn from a study of identical twins. Notes on the study in general: Zero-insertion analyses might be partly confounded by invariant T cells like MAIT and iNKT. Recombination models fit unrelated individuals' TCR alpha sharing but underestimated twins'. Beta clonotypes that were abundant in cord blood contained fewer insertions, a pattern absent from memory repertoires.

Template switching added a universal primer site, and cDNA bore unique molecular identifiers. TCRdb recomputed calls from the 5' RACE reads with MiXCR, one row per CDR3 protein. Of 250,000 to 350,000 distinct CDR3 sequences listed, roughly 8.6% are singletons. CDR3 length equals 17 residues. V trimming: 0 bases; J trimming: 2 bases; junction bases outside the gene matches: 4. Germline V CDR1 and CDR2: SNHLY, FYNNEI. In its sample, this clonotype was seen a few times. The antigen is undetermined. These data also formed part of another study, on yellow fever vaccine responses in identical twins.

Input material: CD8+ T cells sorted from blood. The sequence was obtained from a woman under 30 in good health. This chain uses TRBV2 with TRBJ2-3; 11 positions match TRBD2. The CDR3: CASSEALAGGSTDTQYF. CDR3 sequence (DNA): TGTGCCAGCAGTGAAGCGCTAGCGGGGGGCTCCACAGATACGCAGTATTTT.